Each of the 30 T cell receptor beta chains below was sequenced from the same sample in a study of shared clonotypes between healthy human individuals. Repertoires were generated with immunoSEQ multiplex PCR, while TCRdb's copy carries only in-frame clones and drops some. The repertoire consists of 1,500,000 or so clones, with approximately 96% occurring once and the leading ten covering over 1%. The sequencing input was naive CD4+ T cells sorted from blood. Indicated subset: CD45RA+ positively selected. The origin of the receptors is a man aged 25 to 40 in good health.

CDR3 sequence: CASSSTFFSYTEAFF. DNA for the CDR3: TGTGCCAGCAGTTCGACCTTTTTCTCCTACACTGAAGCTTTCTTT. The rearrangement uses TRBV6-5 and TRBJ1-1; D not certain. Germline loops: CDR1 MNHEY, CDR2 SVGAGI. V dropped 4 bases and J dropped 3 bases, with 15 bases sitting between them. The CDR3 loop spans 15 amino acids.

The chain carries TRBV18 and TRBJ2-1; 7 bases are shared with TRBD1. The CDR3 contains 13 residues. Trimming at V came to 5 bases and at J to 7 bases, leaving 5 bases not matched to a gene. Looked up from germline, CDR1 is KGHSH and CDR2 is LQKENI. The CDR3 DNA follows: TGTGCCAGCTCATCGGGACAGCTGAATGAGCAGTTCTTC. Residues: CASSSGQLNEQFF.

J is TRBJ2-7 and V is TRBV5-6; D gene unclear. The germline V gene has CDR1 SGHDT and CDR2 YYEEEE. V was clipped by 0 bases and J by 6 bases, with 16 bases between them. The CDR3 extends over 15 amino acids. The CDR3 region has the DNA TGTGCCAGCAGCTTGGCCGTGCGTATTATCGGCGAGCAGTACTTC. This translates into CASSLAVRIIGEQYF.

The chain has TRBV29-1 and TRBJ2-5, with a tentative D call TRBD1 (5 bases). V shed 2 bases and J shed 7 bases, with 14 bases lying between them. Germline CDR1 is SQVTM and CDR2 is ANQGSEA. There are 13 residues in the CDR3. DNA for the CDR3: TGCAGCGTTGAAACTCAGGGATTGGCGACCCAGTACTTC. Translating it yields CSVETQGLATQYF.

This clone was detected only once. V gene TRBV10-2 combines with J gene TRBJ2-7; D not resolved. CDR1 and CDR2 from the germline V gene are WSHSY and SAAADI. This CDR3 has 13 amino acids. V lost 3 bases to trimming and J lost 6 bases, with 12 bases between them. The chain's CDR3 is CASSDPARREQYF. CDR3 in DNA: TGCGCCAGCAGTGACCCGGCCAGGCGCGAGCAGTACTTC.

This clone has only one observation. The chain employs TRBV28 and TRBJ1-1, with a possible D match to TRBD1 (5 bases). Germline values: CDR1 MDHEN, CDR2 SYDVKM. The CDR3 is 14 residues long. Trimming took 6 bases from V and 0 from J, leaving 11 bases between them. DNA of the CDR3: TGTGCCAGCAGGACAACAGGCATGAACACTGAAGCTTTCTTT. Its protein product is CASRTTGMNTEAFF.

Regarding this clone: At the DNA level, this CDR3 is encoded by other sequences in the same sample as well. The chain has TRBV14 and TRBJ2-7; the match to TRBD2 covers 10 bases. CDR1 is SGHDN, CDR2 FVKESK, per germline. The CDR3 is 15 residues long. V shed 3 bases and J 1 base; nucleotides not matched to a gene: 3. The CDR3 DNA follows: TGTGCCAGCAGCCAGCTAGCGGGAGCTTCCTACGAGCAGTACTTC. Translation gives CASSQLAGASYEQYF.

The chain recombines TRBV12-5 with TRBJ2-3, with 7 nucleotides matching TRBD2. In germline, CDR1 is LGHNT, CDR2 FRNRAP. This CDR3 comprises 14 residues. With 1 base clipped from V and 6 bases from J, the junction kept 4 bases outside the gene matches. CDR3 bases: TGTGCTAGTGGTTTGGCGGGGGGAGGTGATACGCAGTATTTT. This encodes CASGLAGGGDTQYF.

This chain uses TRBV28 with TRBJ1-2; TRBD1 matches 7 bases. After removal of 4 bases from V and 0 bases from J, the junction contained 2 bases not matched to a gene. The CDR3 is made up of 14 amino acids. Germline-derived CDR1 and CDR2 are MDHEN and SYDVKM. The CDR3 nucleotides are TGTGCCAGCAGTTGGGACAGTTCTAACTATGGCTACACCTTC. Protein: CASSWDSSNYGYTF.

This rearrangement joins TRBV7-6 to TRBJ2-6; D is possibly TRBD2 (6 bases). Trimming took 4 bases from V and 4 from J, leaving 11 bases between them. This CDR3 spans 15 amino acids. Germline assignment: CDR1 SGHVS and CDR2 FNYEAQ. The CDR3 is CASSSPGGGANVLTF. As DNA, the CDR3 is TGTGCCAGCAGCTCCCCCGGGGGAGGGGCCAACGTCCTGACTTTC.

This sequence joins TRBV25-1 and TRBJ2-3; perhaps TRBD1 as D (5 bases). Trimming pared 5 bases from V and 3 bases from J, leaving 12 bases between. Germline V gene sequence: CDR1 MGHDK, CDR2 SYGVNS. The CDR3 sequence is 14 residues long. The CDR3 sequence: CASSSSGWTDTQYF. CDR3 coding DNA: TGTGCCAGCAGTTCCTCAGGGTGGACAGATACGCAGTATTTT.

The V gene is TRBV4-1, the J gene TRBJ2-5; 8 bases match TRBD1. The CDR3 has 16 amino acids. Looked up from germline, CDR1 is MGHRA and CDR2 is YSYEKL. V gave up 0 bases and J gave up 5 bases; unmatched junction bases: 8. CDR3 residues: CASSQDPDRGAETQYF. The CDR3 DNA sequence: TGCGCCAGCAGCCAAGATCCCGACAGGGGAGCGGAGACCCAGTACTTC.

This chain connects TRBV5-4 to TRBJ2-5; D might be TRBD2 (7 bases). The CDR3 has 16 amino acids. V lost 2 bases and J lost 2, with 16 bases in between. Looked up from germline, CDR1 is SGHNT and CDR2 is YYREEE (reference sequence). The CDR3 DNA is TGTGCCAGCAGCTTAGAAGCGGGAAGGGGGCAAGAGACCCAGTACTTC. This encodes CASSLEAGRGQETQYF. The variable domain in full, with the rest retrieved from reference TRBV5-4 and TRBJ2-5, is ETGVTQSPTHLIKTRGQQVTLRCSSQSGHNTVSWYQQALGQGPQFIFQYYREEENGRGNFPPRFSGLQFPNYSSELNVNALELDDSALYLCASSLEAGRGQETQYFGPGTRLLVL.

This sequence joins TRBV5-5 and TRBJ1-1; the D gene is possibly TRBD1 (5 bases). V was trimmed by 9 bases and J by 2 bases, leaving 14 bases between them. The CDR3 is 13 amino acids. Germline V CDR1 and CDR2: SGHKS, YYEKEE (reference sequence). The CDR3 nucleotides are TGTGCCAATGGGGCAGTACCTAACACTGAAGCTTTCTTT. Translated, it gives CANGAVPNTEAFF. Combining the CDR3 with reference TRBV5-5 and TRBJ1-1 gives the whole variable domain DAGVTQSPTHLIKTRGQQVTLRCSPISGHKSVSWYQQVLGQGPQFIFQYYEKEERGRGNFPDRFSARQFPNYSSELNVNALLLGDSALYLCANGAVPNTEAFFGQGTRLTVV.

The chain carries TRBV27 and TRBJ2-1; 10 nucleotides match TRBD2. J gave up 10 bases and V 7 bases, and 10 bases lay outside the gene matches. From germline, CDR1 is MNHEY and CDR2 SMNVEV (reference sequence). CDR3 length equals 14 residues. The CDR3 DNA reads as TGTGCCAGCATCTCGCAAGCGGGAGGGGTCGAGCAGTTCTTC. It translates to CASISQAGGVEQFF.

This rearrangement joins TRBV27 to TRBJ1-2; a weak D match, TRBD1 (5 bases). CDR3 length: 13 amino acids. CDR1 is MNHEY, CDR2 SMNVEV, per germline (reference sequence). V lost 5 bases to trimming and J lost 2 bases, with 9 bases between them. CDR3 nucleotides: TGTGCCAGCAGTATGGGACGGAACTATGGCTACACCTTC. Translating gives CASSMGRNYGYTF.

The chain carries TRBV28 and TRBJ2-1, with no clear D. The germline V and J ends were trimmed by 0 bases and 5 bases, with 11 bases remaining between them. From germline, CDR1 is MDHEN and CDR2 SYDVKM. The CDR3 loop spans 15 amino acids. CDR3 DNA: TGTGCCAGCAGTTTATGGTTCTCACCGCACAATGAGCAGTTCTTC. It specifies CASSLWFSPHNEQFF.

V is TRBV15 and J is TRBJ2-3; 7 bases map to TRBD1. The CDR3 length is 18 residues. V shed 2 bases and J 2 bases; nucleotides not matched to a gene: 13. CDR1 is LNHNV and CDR2 is YYDKDF in the germline V gene (reference sequence). The CDR3 DNA is TGTGCCACCAGCAGATTCGCAACAGGGGTGGGGACCACAGATACGCAGTATTTT. This sequence encodes CATSRFATGVGTTDTQYF.

The CDR3 is CASRAGRGRPVGTDTQYF. CDR3 nucleotide sequence: TGTGCCAGCAGAGCCGGGCGGGGACGGCCCGTGGGCACAGATACGCAGTATTTT. The V gene is TRBV11-2, the J gene TRBJ2-3; weak D call: TRBD2 (6 bases). Trimming removed 6 bases at V and 1 base at J, with 23 bases between. Germline values: CDR1 SGHAT, CDR2 FQNNGV. The CDR3 has 18 residues.

The DNA of the CDR3 is TGTGCCAGCAGCTTGCTCGGGGCTAGCGGGACCGAGCAGTACTTC. This gives the protein CASSLLGASGTEQYF. The V gene is TRBV5-8, the J gene TRBJ2-7; 9 bases line up with TRBD2. Trimming removed 1 base from V and 6 bases from J; junction bases left unmatched: 8. CDR3 length: 15 residues. Germline V gives CDR1 SGHTS, CDR2 YDEGEE.

The J gene is TRBJ2-7, the V gene TRBV16; possible D gene TRBD1, 6 bases. V lost 3 bases to trimming and J lost 3 bases, with 18 bases between them. This CDR3 has 16 amino acids. Germline V gives CDR1 KGHSY, CDR2 FQNENV. CDR3 DNA: TGTGCCAGCAGCCACGAGACAGGCGCCGTCAACTACGAGCAGTACTTC. It translates to CASSHETGAVNYEQYF.

J is TRBJ2-3 and V is TRBV28, with D perhaps TRBD1 (5 bases). Trimming shortened V by 3 bases and J by 2 bases, and 30 bases separated the two germline ends. The CDR3 sequence is 21 residues long. The germline CDR1 and CDR2 sequences are MDHEN and SYDVKM. The DNA of the CDR3 is TGTGCCAGCAGTTTCTCCGGCAGGGCCTACCCTCCGGACAAACACACAGATACGCAGTATTTT. The encoded protein is CASSFSGRAYPPDKHTDTQYF.

V usage is TRBV10-3 and J usage is TRBJ2-7, with a tentative D call TRBD2 (6 bases). Germline lookup yields CDR1 ENHRY and CDR2 SYGVKD. V was clipped by 10 bases and J by 4 bases, with 14 bases between them. CDR3 size: 12 residues. Here the CDR3 DNA reads TGTGCCAACTCCGGGACTGATTACGAGCAGTACTTC. Amino acid sequence: CANSGTDYEQYF.

V and J are TRBV11-2 and TRBJ2-5; 8 bases map to TRBD1. The germline gives CDR1 SGHAT, CDR2 FQNNGV. After removal of 5 bases from V and 4 bases from J, the junction contained 9 bases not matched to a gene. The CDR3 sequence is 15 residues long. The CDR3 bases are TGTGCCAGCAGCGAAATCAGGGGGCGCGGAGAGACCCAGTACTTC. It encodes CASSEIRGRGETQYF.

This clone has just one count. The V call is TRBV7-9, the J call TRBJ1-5, with D hard to call. This CDR3 contains 16 residues. Trimming shortened V by 1 base and J by 2 bases, and 12 bases separated the two germline ends. The germline V gene encodes CDR1 SEHNR and CDR2 FQNEAQ (reference sequence). The CDR3: CASSLGGVIGNQPQHF. CDR3 nucleotide sequence: TGTGCCAGCAGCTTAGGTGGGGTTATTGGCAATCAGCCCCAGCATTTT.

The chain employs TRBV4-3 and TRBJ2-3; TRBD2 matches 7 bases. Trimming removed 1 base from V and 2 bases from J; junction bases left unmatched: 9. CDR3 length: 17 amino acids. CDR1 and CDR2 from the germline V gene are LGHNA and YSLEER. This CDR3 reads CASSQGVTSPLTDTQYF. CDR3 DNA sequence: TGCGCCAGCAGCCAAGGGGTGACTAGCCCACTCACAGATACGCAGTATTTT.

The rearrangement uses TRBV28 and TRBJ2-7; D not resolved. The CDR3 covers 16 residues. V was shortened by 4 bases and J by 3 bases, with 19 bases between the two germline ends. CDR1 and CDR2 from the germline V gene are MDHEN and SYDVKM. The CDR3 bases are TGTGCCAGCAGTTCGGCAGCCGCGTCCTTTATCTACGAGCAGTACTTC. As protein: CASSSAAASFIYEQYF.

The rearrangement joins TRBV5-4 to TRBJ2-3; D is possibly TRBD2 (6 bases). V dropped 4 bases and J dropped 0 bases, with 12 bases sitting between them. The length of the CDR3 is 15 residues. Germline V CDR1 and CDR2: SGHNT, YYREEE (reference sequence). CDR3: CASSLIAASTDTQYF. Here the CDR3 DNA reads TGTGCCAGCAGCCTAATAGCGGCTAGCACAGATACGCAGTATTTT.

This clone was seen once. The chain combines TRBV28 with TRBJ1-2, with D perhaps TRBD1 (5 bases). The CDR3 covers 14 residues. V was cut by 3 bases and J by 3 bases, with 11 bases left in between. Germline values: CDR1 MDHEN, CDR2 SYDVKM. CDR3 nucleotides: TGTGCCAGCAGTTTGGACATAAAGTACTATGGCTACACCTTC. This gives the protein CASSLDIKYYGYTF.

The V and J genes are TRBV5-1 and TRBJ2-7; a weak D match, TRBD1 (7 bases). Looked up from germline, CDR1 is SGHRS and CDR2 is YFSETQ. The CDR3 spans 13 residues. V lost 0 bases and J 5 bases, leaving 9 bases between the germline ends. The CDR3 loop is CASSLVRGDEQYF. Here the CDR3 DNA reads TGCGCCAGCAGCTTGGTCAGGGGGGACGAGCAGTACTTC. Filled out from reference TRBV5-1 and TRBJ2-7, the complete variable domain reads KAGVTQTPRYLIKTRGQQVTLSCSPISGHRSVSWYQQTPGQGLQFLFEYFSETQRNKGNFPGRFSGRQFSNSRSEMNVSTLELGDSALYLCASSLVRGDEQYFGPGTRLTVT.